A selection of T cell receptor beta chains follows, all from one sample in a study of T cell responses to AZD1222 COVID-19 vaccine. Repertoires were generated with immunoSEQ multiplex PCR, while TCRdb's copy carries only in-frame clones and drops some. The top ten clones hold less than 20% of a sample with about 100,000 clones, approximately 87% of them seen once. The source material was peripheral blood, sampled on day 0 of AZD1222 vaccination. The receptors originated from an adult in good health. Each CDR3 is given without its conserved first and last residue.

j_gene,v_gene,CDR3aa
TRBJ2-5,TRBV10-3,AISVGGKETQY
TRBJ2-3,TRBV5-1,ASSPRGTSTDTQY
TRBJ1-2,TRBV9,ASSVRDRGGDYGYT
TRBJ1-2,TRBV27,ASSLHSGLGAGYGYT
TRBJ2-5,TRBV7-8,ASSVTSGGAAVTQY
TRBJ2-1,TRBV7-9,ASSFLRGGQNNEQF
TRBJ1-6,TRBV30,AWSVPRAPLH
TRBJ1-1,TRBV7-3,ASSLTSGTVTEAF
TRBJ1-1,TRBV12-2,ASRPHYAF
TRBJ2-7,TRBV7-2,ASSLASGTSGSPYEQY
TRBJ2-5,TRBV7-9,ASSTRGDQETQY
TRBJ2-3,TRBV7-9,ASSQDRKEY
TRBJ2-7,TRBV7-9,ASSPGGVHEQY
TRBJ1-1,TRBV4-3,ASSQGPSTEAF
TRBJ1-2,TRBV27,ASSLGEGHYGYT
TRBJ1-2,TRBV5-1,ASSLTGEGYGYT
TRBJ1-1,TRBV11-2,ASSLDGTPTEAF
TRBJ2-2,TRBV27,ASSIGQASTGELF
TRBJ1-2,TRBV7-2,ASSYGTDYGYT
TRBJ2-7,TRBV11-2,ASSLRTAAYEQY
TRBJ1-1,TRBV2,ASRDRGGNTEAF
TRBJ1-4,TRBV5-1,ASSQGGARRDEKLF
TRBJ1-4,TRBV6-4,ASCSIYTKVPTTNEKLF
TRBJ1-5,TRBV7-2,ASSSKEGQPQH
TRBJ2-3,TRBV10-3,AIRASGSGTDTQY
TRBJ2-3,TRBV10-1,ASTSGGAGDTQY
TRBJ1-2,TRBV6-5,ASSREGTNGYT
TRBJ1-2,TRBV6-1,ASSEDREDYGYT
TRBJ1-5,TRBV2,ASTNGGYQPQH
TRBJ1-3,TRBV6-5,ASSYSRSGNTIY
TRBJ2-5,TRBV7-3,ASSLIGAQGETQY
TRBJ1-2,TRBV19,ASSIVQEGRRDGYT
TRBJ2-7,TRBV18,ASSPDRLDYEQY
TRBJ1-2,TRBV5-5,ASSYQDSSNYGYT
TRBJ2-3,TRBV10-3,ATYSGSTDTQY
TRBJ2-7,TRBV11-3,ASSPLAGGNYEQY
TRBJ1-1,TRBV6-5,ASSSGTHRAF
TRBJ2-3,TRBV9,ASSVVGSSSTDTQY